This paragraph covers one T cell receptor beta chain sequence. Its antigen is not known. This CDR3 is built from 12 residues. CDR1 is ENHRY and CDR2 is SYGVKD in the germline V gene. Trimming pared 2 bases from V and 6 bases from J, leaving 8 bases between. The sample originates from a study of T cells in Graves' hyperthyroidism and ophthalmopathy. The hyperthyroidism was newly diagnosed and had lasted under 2 months; the patients were aged 18 to 65. Diagnosis relied on clinical symptoms, serum thyroxine and TRAb, thyroid ultrasound and orbital computed tomography. Blood sampling occurred at first hyperthyroidism diagnosis, ahead of any ophthalmopathy symptoms. Study results and limitations: Ophthalmopathy and stable hyperthyroidism were separated by a 13 V-J model.

RNA transcripts were the template for amplifying TCR beta CDR3 regions. Carried out on the TCR CDR3, a first-round RT-PCR used the HTBI primer set. One entry per CDR3 protein results from TCRdb running MiXCR on the multiplex PCR reads. The sample has roughly 580,000 distinct CDR3 sequences, approximately 14% seen once. This sequence joins TRBV10-3 and TRBJ2-7, with D possibly being TRBD1 (6 bases). This clonotype was obtained from a woman in her 30s with Graves' hyperthyroidism that later progressed to Graves' ophthalmopathy. Sequencing input: blood. CDR3 bases: TGTGCCATCAGTGAGGGACAGATCGAGCAGTACTTC. It is translated as CAISEGQIEQYF.